The T cell receptor (beta chain) under discussion was sequenced for a study of STAT3 mutations in large granular lymphocyte leukemia (dated by TCRdb to the late 2010s). In the study overall: Roughly half of the T-LGLL patients who were sequenced longitudinally carried canonical activating STAT3 mutations. Each patient was sequenced at an average of roughly 3.7 time points, ranging from 2 to 8 samplings. From an initial cohort of 200 to 250 LGL patients, 15 to 20 representative T-LGLL cases were chosen for longitudinal sequencing of TCRbeta and STAT3. Patients with T-cell large granular lymphocyte leukemia underwent serial deep sequencing of TCRbeta CDR3 and STAT3 to reconstruct clonal hierarchy and dynamics. As controls within the study, a couple of patients with natural killer LGL leukemia were also sequenced longitudinally. More than half of T-LGLL patients received one or more immunosuppressive therapy regimens, with hematologic response in roughly 40% of those treated.

Details on this clone: What antigen it recognizes has not been identified. Base qualities are not provided; no much larger clone lies one nucleotide away.

Here is what the overall study found, with its caveats: Several patients had a dominant TCR clone burden greater than the STAT3 mutant burden, which suggests that the STAT3 mutation arose secondarily within a clone that had already expanded. Variable intervals between samplings and differing treatment regimens complicated linking therapy response to changes in TCR clonal burden. Because no samples were available when a clone first appeared, clonal expansion had to be inferred from samplings taken at other points. All T-LGLL patients had at least one immunodominant TCRbeta clonotype, and roughly half had multiple immunodominant subclonotypes. Persisting codominant clonotypes in some patients meant a small but highly pathogenic clone may have been missed. TCR clonotype switching after therapy was observed in 6 of 18 patients, and all newly emerging clones were found to be STAT3 wild type.

An Illumina MiSeq was used to sequence the TCRbeta libraries, yielding an average of around 40,000 productive templates per sample. Multiplex PCR amplification was used to generate TCRbeta CDR3 libraries with the immunoSEQ assay. The original methods were these. Following a previously defined approach, repertoire diversity was calculated, and values close to 0 point to extremely monoclonal samples. In TCRdb, the immuneACCESS table is reduced to in-frame sequences with V and J assigned. These tables do not hold every clone; where another copy was compared, an unresolved V gene accounts for under half, and the others remain unexplained. V, J and clone size reflect that table, while D and trimming were determined from the DNA. The sample contains around 13,000 clones, approximately 81% of them found a single time. The ten largest clones capture roughly half of the sample. DNA was extracted from blood mononuclear cells, with the same DNA used for both TCR and STAT3 sequencing.

The CDR3 holds 16 amino acids from the cysteine to the phenylalanine. The only DNA kept is the CDR3, 48 bases in frame from the first base. V is reduced by 3 bases and J by 8 bases, leaving a spacing of 20 bases between them. CDR1 and CDR2, looked up from the germline V gene, are SGHTA and FQGTGA. Sequences were obtained from peripheral blood mononuclear cells. The chain is assembled from TRBV7-3 and TRBJ2-1; the D segment is perhaps TRBD1 or TRBD2, each sharing 7 matched bases. The clonotype was recovered from a man aged 55 to 70 with T-cell large granular lymphocyte leukemia. Some clones in this sample may be carry-over from other donors' samples. The age is the age at diagnosis. The bases are TGTGCCAGCAGCTTTCGGAGTGGGCAGGGGGGGCATGAGCAGTTCTTC. Its coded protein is CASSFRSGQGGHEQFF. The full variable domain, with segments outside the CDR3 supplied by the reference TRBV7-3 and TRBJ2-1 proteins, appears as GAGVSQTPSNKVTEKGKYVELRCDPISGHTALYWYRQSLGQGPEFLIYFQGTGAADDSGLPNDRFFAVRPEGSVSTLKIQRTERGDSAVYLCASSFRSGQGGHEQFFGPGTRLTVL.